This paragraph reports one T cell receptor beta chain. Its antigen remains unidentified. These data belong to a study of shared clonotypes between healthy human individuals. Findings and caveats of the study: Only blood underwent sampling, and tissue repertoires likely differ. Generation probability values for non-shared clonotypes were lower than those for clonotypes shared by all four donors.

Using immunoSEQ multiplex PCR, the repertoire was profiled, and TCRdb retains in-frame clones only, with some absent. The sample carries roughly 2,000,000 clones, roughly 95% recorded once. Positively selected for CCR7, the CD45RO-negative cells used as naive CD8 cells excluded terminally differentiated effector memory CD45RA+ cells. Adult Caucasians living in Nashville, Tennessee made up all of the donors. CDR3 length: 15 amino acids. Trimming took 4 bases from V and 2 from J, leaving 15 bases between them. Germline loops: CDR1 SGDLS, CDR2 YYNGEE. The sequence derives from a man younger than 35 in good health. Some clones in this sample may be carry-over from other donors' samples. The gene calls are TRBV9 and TRBJ1-1; D perhaps matches TRBD1 (5 bases). Sequences were obtained from naive CD8+ T cells from PBMCs. The CDR3 DNA is TGTGCCAGCAGCACTACCTTGGGGGATAACACTGAAGCTTTCTTT. It encodes CASSTTLGDNTEAFF.